This T cell receptor beta chain comes out of a study of human T cells and chemical hapten exposure. This CDR3 contains 14 residues. Germline CDR1 reads SGDLS; CDR2 reads YYNGEE. Trimming removed 4 bases at V and 5 bases at J, with 16 bases between. TCRdb used MiXCR to reprocess the RACE reads, holding one entry per CDR3 protein. The sample shows about 160,000 distinct CDR3 sequences, around a quarter of them seen only once. Indicated time point: patch test 3, about 24 weeks after DPC sensitization. Treatment given: therapeutic diphenylcyclopropenone sensitization with weekly scalp DPC. The chain employs TRBV9 and TRBJ2-7; a weak D match, TRBD2 (5 bases). The input for sequencing was whole blood, taken in connection with sensitization to the hapten diphenylcyclopropenone (DPC). This clonotype was sampled from a woman between 18 and 29 years old with alopecia areata. Some clones in this sample may be carry-over from other donors' samples. The CDR3, as DNA: TGTGCCAGCAGCCAAAGCGGACTCGGCCACGAGCAGTACTTC. This encodes CASSQSGLGHEQYF.